This T cell receptor (beta chain) stems from a study of T cells in Graves' hyperthyroidism and ophthalmopathy. From RNA transcripts, TCR beta CDR3 regions were amplified. During a first-round RT-PCR of the TCR CDR3, the HTBI primer set was used. TCRdb analysed the multiplex PCR reads with MiXCR anew, one entry per CDR3 protein. The table shows roughly 720,000 distinct CDR3 sequences, with around 16% occurring only once. V shed 2 bases, J shed 3 bases, and the junction held 10 bases outside the gene matches. The CDR3 spans 16 residues. The germline V gene has CDR1 SGHTA and CDR2 FQGNSA. It was considered stable Graves' hyperthyroidism when ophthalmopathy did not progress within 18 months.

Material for sequencing was blood. The clonotype originates from a man aged 45 to 65 with Graves' hyperthyroidism. This rearrangement joins TRBV7-2 to TRBJ2-7; TRBD1 aligns across 7 bases. The CDR3 loop reads CASSLHDRVLVYEQYF. CDR3 in DNA: TGTGCCAGCAGCTTACACGACAGGGTACTAGTCTACGAGCAGTACTTC.